This passage covers 27 T cell receptor beta chains from one sample sequenced in a study of shared clonotypes between healthy human individuals (dated by TCRdb to about 2020). The library relied on the immunoSEQ multiplex PCR assay. This is the immuneACCESS table as TCRdb keeps it, with only in-frame sequences that have V and J called. A part of the clones is gone; compared with another copy, unresolved V genes explain less than half, and the rest is unexplained. Within this sample are millions of clones, with around 94% of them counted one time only. Over 0.12% of the sample belongs to the ten largest clones. The sequenced sample consisted of naive CD4+ T cells sorted from blood. Interpreted using the paper, the cell subset or site label stands for: CD45RA+ positively selected. All receptors come from a man younger than 30 in good health.

The chain is built from TRBV6-5 and TRBJ1-6, with TRBD1 as a possible D gene (5 bases). Germline lookup yields CDR1 MNHEY and CDR2 SVGAGI. V lost 6 bases and J lost 9, with 15 bases in between. CDR3 length: 14 residues. In DNA form, the CDR3 reads TGTGCCAGCAGCTGGGGCGGAGGCAGTTCACCCCTCCACTTT. The encoded protein is CASSWGGGSSPLHF.

V usage is TRBV6-6 and J usage is TRBJ1-2; D not certain. The CDR3 runs to 14 residues. Germline CDR1 reads MNHNY; CDR2 reads SVGAGI (reference sequence). Deletions cut 2 bases from V and 4 bases from J, with 11 bases between. The CDR3 DNA reads TGTGCCAGCAGTTACCCCTCCGGAAGCTATGGCTACACCTTC. Translating it yields CASSYPSGSYGYTF.

The chain combines TRBV5-4 with TRBJ2-7, with 8 bases that match TRBD1. The trim removed 0 bases at V and 7 bases at J, leaving 6 bases unmatched. CDR1 is SGHNT and CDR2 is YYREEE in the germline V gene (reference sequence). This CDR3 comprises 14 residues. As DNA, the CDR3 is TGTGCCAGCAGCTTGGCGCAGGGGGCGAGGGAGCAGTACTTC. Translating gives CASSLAQGAREQYF.

This chain links TRBV4-1 with TRBJ2-5, with a weak D call TRBD2 (6 bases). This CDR3 comprises 15 residues. Deletions cut 0 bases from V and 4 bases from J, with 12 bases between. CDR1 and CDR2 from the germline V gene are MGHRA and YSYEKL. The CDR3 DNA is TGCGCCAGCAGCCAAGATGGGAGTAGCGGAGAGACCCAGTACTTC. Encoded protein: CASSQDGSSGETQYF.

Only a few counts were recorded for this clone. The V call is TRBV7-9, the J call TRBJ1-5; D is unresolved. The CDR3 is 16 residues long. Trimming took 6 bases from V and 6 from J, leaving 21 bases between them. CDR1 and CDR2 from the germline V gene are SEHNR and FQNEAQ (reference sequence). CDR3 sequence reads: CASSCRVAHRGQPQHF. The CDR3 bases are TGTGCCAGCAGTTGCCGGGTTGCCCATCGGGGTCAGCCCCAGCATTTT.

This clone appeared a few times. Other DNA sequences in the same sample also yield this CDR3. This chain links TRBV2 with TRBJ1-1; D is undetermined. This CDR3 contains 11 residues. Trimming cost V 4 bases and J 4 bases, with 4 bases left between them. The germline V gene encodes CDR1 SNHLY and CDR2 FYNNEI. CDR3 coding DNA: TGTGCCAGCAGTGTAATCACTGAAGCTTTCTTT. It is translated as CASSVITEAFF.

The rearrangement uses TRBV19 and TRBJ2-5, with D tentatively TRBD1 or TRBD2 (5 bases each). Per the germline V gene, CDR1 is LNHDA and CDR2 is SQIVND (reference sequence). The V end lost 2 bases, the J end lost 4 bases, and 11 bases lay between the germline ends. The CDR3 length is 14 residues. Here the CDR3 DNA reads TGTGCCAGTAGTATAAATGGGGCGGGAGAGACCCAGTACTTC. Protein: CASSINGAGETQYF.

The V call is TRBV18, the J call TRBJ2-7, with 10 bases identical to TRBD1. Trimming took 0 bases from V and 4 from J; bases not matched to a gene: 12. The CDR3 is made up of 18 amino acids. Germline assignment: CDR1 KGHSH and CDR2 LQKENI. This chain's CDR3 is CASSPPVGAGQGPYEQYF. CDR3 nucleotides: TGTGCCAGCTCACCACCAGTGGGGGCGGGACAGGGGCCTTACGAGCAGTACTTC. The entire variable domain, with the rest obtained from reference TRBV18 and TRBJ2-7, is as follows: NAGVMQNPRHLVRRRGQEARLRCSPMKGHSHVYWYRQLPEEGLKFMVYLQKENIIDESGMPKERFSAEFPKEGPSILRIQQVVRGDSAAYFCASSPPVGAGQGPYEQYFGPGTRLTVT.

The gene calls are TRBV19 and TRBJ2-6; D is unclear. V was cut by 6 bases and J by 4 bases, with 13 bases left in between. CDR3 length equals 15 residues. CDR1 is LNHDA, CDR2 SQIVND, per germline (reference sequence). The CDR3 protein is CASRSGMLGANVLTF. In DNA, the CDR3 is TGTGCCAGTAGGAGTGGGATGTTGGGGGCCAACGTCCTGACTTTC.

The gene calls are TRBV5-1 and TRBJ2-7, with 8 bases aligning to TRBD2. With 0 bases clipped from V and 3 bases from J, the junction kept 5 bases outside the gene matches. The CDR3 runs 15 residues. From germline, CDR1 is SGHRS and CDR2 YFSETQ. The CDR3 DNA is TGCGCCAGCAGCTTGGGCCCAGCGGGGGACTACGAGCAGTACTTC. Translating gives CASSLGPAGDYEQYF.

The V call is TRBV10-3, the J call TRBJ2-5; D could derive from TRBD1 or TRBD2 (6 bases each). CDR3 length: 13 amino acids. Germline values: CDR1 ENHRY, CDR2 SYGVKD. V was shortened by 10 bases and J by 5 bases, with 17 bases between the two germline ends. The CDR3 nucleotides are TGTGCCACCTCGAGGGGGGTTGGGGAGACCCAGTACTTC. Protein product: CATSRGVGETQYF.

The genes are TRBV23-1 and TRBJ1-2; unclear D gene. TRBV23-1 carries the ORF label, with uncertain function. V was trimmed by 4 bases and J by 4 bases, leaving 13 bases between them. The CDR3 runs to 14 residues. The CDR3 reads CASSPSGKGYGYTF. In DNA, the CDR3 is TGCGCCAGCAGTCCCTCGGGGAAAGGCTATGGCTACACCTTC.

Regarding this clone: This CDR3 is also generated by other DNA sequences in the sample. The rearrangement uses TRBV6-6 and TRBJ1-5; possibly TRBD1 for D (6 bases). The CDR3 covers 14 residues. Trimming took 6 bases from V and 3 from J, leaving 12 bases between them. Germline values: CDR1 MNHNY, CDR2 SVGAGI (reference sequence). The CDR3 loop is CASSPGQFNQPQHF. The CDR3 DNA is TGTGCCAGCAGCCCTGGACAGTTCAATCAGCCCCAGCATTTT.

The chain uses TRBV5-1 and TRBJ2-7; D not resolved. Germline assignment: CDR1 SGHRS and CDR2 YFSETQ. CDR3 size: 14 residues. V dropped 2 bases and J dropped 0 bases, with 9 bases sitting between them. In DNA form, the CDR3 reads TGCGCCAGCAGCTTCACATCGTTCTCCTACGAGCAGTACTTC. It specifies CASSFTSFSYEQYF.

The chain couples TRBV27 to TRBJ2-7; 12 nucleotides align to TRBD2. Germline trimming cut 5 bases from V and 3 bases from J; bases unmatched to any gene: 11. CDR3 length: 17 residues. Germline-derived CDR1 and CDR2 are MNHEY and SMNVEV (reference sequence). CDR3 coding DNA: TGTGCCAGCAGTCCCCACTCTAGCGGGGGGGCCGTCTACGAGCAGTACTTC. Its protein product is CASSPHSSGGAVYEQYF.

The chain recombines TRBV6-1 with TRBJ1-5, with 8 bases identical to TRBD1. The CDR3 spans 13 residues. V was clipped by 8 bases and J by 7 bases; unmatched bases: 7. The germline gives CDR1 MNHNS, CDR2 SASEGT. CDR3 region: CASWQGASQPQHF. The CDR3 bases are TGTGCCAGCTGGCAGGGGGCTAGCCAGCCCCAGCATTTT.

This clone was seen more than once but under ten times. CDR3 nucleotide sequence: TGTGCCAGCAGCCCAGGGGTAGTCTATGGCTACACCTTC. This sequence encodes CASSPGVVYGYTF. The V gene is TRBV6-5, the J gene TRBJ1-2; possible D gene TRBD1, 6 bases. In germline, CDR1 is MNHEY, CDR2 SVGAGI. V lost 6 bases to trimming and J lost 4 bases, with 12 bases between them. The CDR3 runs to 13 residues.

This clone was seen only once. The gene calls are TRBV2 and TRBJ2-7; D might be TRBD1 (6 bases). The CDR3 has 15 residues. V lost 0 bases to trimming and J lost 0 bases, with 9 bases between them. CDR1 is SNHLY and CDR2 is FYNNEI in the germline V gene. In DNA, the CDR3 is TGTGCCAGCAGTGAAGCGGTGGACAGCTCCTACGAGCAGTACTTC. Translated: CASSEAVDSSYEQYF.

A single count supports this clone. V is TRBV18 and J is TRBJ2-3, with unresolved D. CDR3 length equals 14 residues. Per germline, CDR1 KGHSH and CDR2 LQKENI. Deletions cut 0 bases from V and 5 bases from J, with 9 bases between. The CDR3 protein is CASSPPGQVDTQYF. The CDR3 DNA reads as TGTGCCAGCTCACCACCCGGGCAAGTAGATACGCAGTATTTT.

This clone has only one observation. The chain employs TRBV7-9 and TRBJ2-1; the match to TRBD2 covers 7 bases. The CDR3 is 13 amino acids. The germline CDR1 and CDR2 sequences are SEHNR and FQNEAQ (reference sequence). V gave up 4 bases and J gave up 7 bases; unmatched junction bases: 4. CDR3 protein: CASSYTGGNEQFF. The CDR3 DNA reads TGTGCCAGCAGCTATACCGGGGGGAATGAGCAGTTCTTC.

About this clone itself: Other nucleotide sequences from this sample produce the same CDR3. The gene calls are TRBV2 and TRBJ1-4; the D is unclear. CDR3 length: 13 amino acids. The V and J ends lost 2 bases and 5 bases respectively, with 6 bases between them. The germline gives CDR1 SNHLY, CDR2 FYNNEI. CDR3 coding DNA: TGTGCCAGCAGTGAAATTAGGAATGAAAAACTGTTTTTT. It yields the protein CASSEIRNEKLFF. Using reference TRBV2 and TRBJ1-4 for the parts outside the CDR3, the full variable domain is EPEVTQTPSHQVTQMGQEVILRCVPISNHLYFYWYRQILGQKVEFLVSFYNNEISEKSEIFDDQFSVERPDGSNFTLKIRSTKLEDSAMYFCASSEIRNEKLFFGSGTQLSVL.

The J gene is TRBJ1-5, the V gene TRBV18, with D uncertain. The germline gives CDR1 KGHSH, CDR2 LQKENI. The CDR3 runs 16 residues. Trimming shortened V by 5 bases and J by 6 bases, and 20 bases separated the two germline ends. The CDR3 region has the DNA TGTGCCAGCTCATTGAGCTCAATTCCCCAGGTTCAGCCCCAGCATTTT. Translated: CASSLSSIPQVQPQHF.

This chain joins TRBV5-1 and TRBJ1-2; D ambiguous. The CDR3 totals 13 residues. Trimming stripped 1 base from V and 8 bases from J, with 12 bases between. Germline V gene sequence: CDR1 SGHRS, CDR2 YFSETQ. In DNA form, the CDR3 reads TGCGCCAGCAGCTTGTGGGTCGACCGGGGCTACACCTTC. It is translated as CASSLWVDRGYTF.

This clone came up once. The V call is TRBV6-6, the J call TRBJ1-1; weak D call: TRBD1 (5 bases). Germline V gene lookup returns CDR1 MNHNY and CDR2 SVGAGI (reference sequence). This CDR3 spans 13 amino acids. V shed 5 bases and J shed 8 bases, with 15 bases lying between them. The CDR3 DNA reads as TGTGCCAGCAGTCTTACAGGATTTCTCGAAGCTTTCTTT. Its translation is CASSLTGFLEAFF.

The J gene is TRBJ1-1, the V gene TRBV10-3; D perhaps matches TRBD1 (6 bases). This CDR3 spans 15 amino acids. Trimming took off 4 bases at V and 0 bases at J, with 12 bases between the two ends. Per the germline V gene, CDR1 is ENHRY and CDR2 is SYGVKD. CDR3 sequence reads: CAISGRGQMNTEAFF. As DNA, the CDR3 is TGTGCCATCAGTGGGAGGGGACAAATGAACACTGAAGCTTTCTTT.

V is TRBV6-5 and J is TRBJ1-6; D uncertain. CDR1 and CDR2 (germline): MNHEY, SVGAGI. Trimming took off 4 bases at V and 5 bases at J, with 12 bases between the two ends. CDR3 length: 15 residues. CDR3 protein: CASSFLGGDNSPLHF. The CDR3, as DNA: TGTGCCAGCAGTTTCTTAGGCGGAGATAATTCACCCCTCCACTTT.

V and J are TRBV2 and TRBJ2-1; 10 bases align to TRBD2. The V gene end was trimmed by 7 bases and the J gene end by 5 bases; junction bases not matched to a gene: 8. Germline CDR1 reads SNHLY; CDR2 reads FYNNEI. The CDR3 spans 15 residues. This CDR3 reads CASTKSGGADNEQFF. CDR3 nucleotides: TGTGCCAGCACCAAAAGCGGGGGGGCCGACAATGAGCAGTTCTTC.